This paragraph covers one T cell receptor beta chain sequence. Antigen: not known. These data come from a study of shared clonotypes between healthy human individuals. Notes on the study in general: Naive subsets typically showed greater estimated richness than memory subsets. Exclusively blood specimens were collected; tissue repertoires likely differ. Incomplete sequencing of sorted subsets was indicated by rarefaction despite large depth.

Partitioning of CD4+ cells yielded a CD45RA+ naive subset and a CD45RA-negative memory subset. CDR1 SGHRS and CDR2 YFSETQ come from the germline V gene. The CDR3 length is 15 residues. The V segment lost 1 base and the J segment 5 bases; nucleotides outside the gene matches: 6. Profiling relied on immunoSEQ multiplex PCR, and the TCRdb table lists in-frame clones only, not all of them. This sample has some 2.4 million clones, with over 85% found just once. The J gene is TRBJ2-1, the V gene TRBV5-1; 7 bases line up with TRBD2. This TCR derives from a man between 18 and 35 years old in good health. Some clones in this sample may be carry-over from other donors' samples. Sequenced sample: naive CD4+ T cells from PBMCs. Subset meaning: CD45RA+ positively selected. The CDR3 sequence: CASSLRASGDNEQFF. The CDR3 nucleotides are TGCGCCAGCAGCTTGAGGGCTAGCGGCGACAATGAGCAGTTCTTC.